Listed below are T cell receptor beta chains from one sample, sequenced in a study of T-cell memory formation after mild COVID-19. TCRdb ran MiXCR on the 5' RACE reads and lists one entry per CDR3 protein. Counted here are 400,000 or so distinct CDR3 sequences, 20% occurring once; the ten biggest clones make up 8.4%. Sequencing was carried out using PBMCs or a T cell subset sorted from them (not recorded which). All receptors come from an adult woman who had mild COVID-19 (a few samples of this study predate the infection). Cell type and time point are not known. Each CDR3 is given with its conserved first and last residue. The D gene is left open where the match is weak. For some rows the clone size is stated as once, few or many, or as a class when expanded; others skip it.

>TRBJ1-5|.|12|TRBV12-3/TRBV12-4|.
TGTGCCAGCAGGGCCTCAGTCCAGCCCCAGCATTTT
CASRASVQPQHF
>TRBJ2-7|.|15|TRBV5-6|.
TGTGCCAGCACCGCCTTGGTCCTTGATCGATACGAGCAGTACTTC
CASTALVLDRYEQYF
>TRBJ2-1|many|20|TRBV12-3/TRBV12-4|TRBD2
TGTGCCAGCAGTTCACATAGCGGGGGTACACTATATAAAGTCTACAATGAGCAGTTCTTC
CASSSHSGGTLYKVYNEQFF
>TRBJ1-2|.|15|TRBV6-2/TRBV6-3|TRBD1
TGTGCCAGCAGCCACGCCTCGGACAGGTTCTATGGCTACACCTTC
CASSHASDRFYGYTF
>TRBJ2-3|.|13|TRBV12-3/TRBV12-4|.
TGTGCCAGCAGTTCTGCAGGTGGCGCTACGCAGTATTTT
CASSSAGGATQYF
>TRBJ1-2|few|16|TRBV6-2/TRBV6-3|TRBD1
TGTGCCAGCAGTTCCAGGGACAGGGGGACGAACTATGGCTACACCTTC
CASSSRDRGTNYGYTF
>TRBJ2-5|few|15|TRBV9|.
TGTGCCAGCAGCGTCTCTCCACAGGGTGGGGAGACCCAGTACTTC
CASSVSPQGGETQYF
>TRBJ2-3|few|15|TRBV7-2|TRBD2
TGTGCCAGCAGCTTATCAGCGGGAGTCGCAGATACGCAGTATTTT
CASSLSAGVADTQYF
>TRBJ1-2|.|15|TRBV6-1|TRBD1
TGTGCCAGCAGTGCCCTGACAGGGGCTAACTATGGCTACACCTTC
CASSALTGANYGYTF
>TRBJ1-5|many|14|TRBV6-1|.
TGTGCCAGCAGGCCGTACACAGGGAATCAGCCCCAGCATTTT
CASRPYTGNQPQHF
>TRBJ2-7|few|13|TRBV27|.
TGTGCCAGCAGTTTACTCAGCTCCTACGAGCAGTACTTC
CASSLLSSYEQYF
>TRBJ2-3|few|16|TRBV11-1|TRBD2
TGTGCCAGTATCACCGGGACTAGCGGCCCCACAGATACGCAGTATTTT
CASITGTSGPTDTQYF
>TRBJ2-7|few|15|TRBV7-8|.
TGTGCCAGCAGCCTAGCCCGGACACATACCTACGAGCAGTACTTC
CASSLARTHTYEQYF
>TRBJ2-1|.|17|TRBV4-2|TRBD2
TGTGCCAGCAGCCCGGAAAGTAGCGGGGCCAGGGGCAATGAGCAGTTCTTC
CASSPESSGARGNEQFF
>TRBJ2-7|.|14|TRBV12-3/TRBV12-4|.
TGTGCCAGCACCCTGGGACTCCGACCCTACGAGCAGTACTTC
CASTLGLRPYEQYF
>TRBJ2-1|.|14|TRBV9|TRBD1
TGTGCCAGCAGCCTATCAAGGACAGGGAGTGAGCAGTTCTTC
CASSLSRTGSEQFF
>TRBJ2-4|many|15|TRBV27|.
TGTGCCAGCAGTCGAAAGGGACTAGCCAAAAACATTCAGTACTTC
CASSRKGLAKNIQYF
>TRBJ2-3|.|16|TRBV4-2|.
TGTGCCAGCAGCCAAGATGTTAGCGGCTTTAGGGATACGCAGTATTTT
CASSQDVSGFRDTQYF
>TRBJ1-1|few|19|TRBV29-1|TRBD1
TGCAGCGTTGAAGACCTCCTTAGTGACAGGGGATCTCTCAACACTGAAGCTTTCTTT
CSVEDLLSDRGSLNTEAFF
>TRBJ2-5|few|17|TRBV24-1|.
TGTGCCACCAGTGACCGCTCTGACAGGCCGAATAGGGAGACCCAGTACTTC
CATSDRSDRPNRETQYF